The rows below give T cell receptor beta chains drawn from one sample of a study of shared clonotypes between healthy human individuals. The table came from immunoSEQ multiplex PCR; TCRdb's copy has only in-frame clones and leaves some out. The sample gives about 2.4 million clones, roughly 93% of which show up once; approximately 0.37% is in the top ten. Specimen: naive CD4+ T cells from PBMCs. The receptors stem from a man between 18 and 29 years old in good health. Some clones in this sample may be carry-over from other donors' samples. Both conserved end residues are part of each CDR3.

TRBV10-3 CAISGYRGTYEQYF
TRBV7-9 CASREPVARNTEAFF
TRBV5-1 CASSRGLAGVLPTDTQYF
TRBV15 CATSRGALGNNEQFF
TRBV28 CASSTGEGTEAFF
TRBV28 CASKNSGSSYEQYF
TRBV6-5 CASSYAGNEQFF
TRBV19 CASTPDRGGYGYTF
TRBV6-1 CASRVSYEQYF
TRBV9 CASSSGASGSWGIQYF
TRBV27 CASSKARTPGSTDTQYF
TRBV9 CASSRPYLGGDNEQFF
TRBV7-8 CASSLAVRGSSYNSPLHF
TRBV28 CASSSGHNEKLFF
TRBV7-2 CASSLTGTSGDTQYF
TRBV20-1 CSASHTGLFF
TRBV29-1 CSVRTEMNTEAFF
TRBV19 CASIGLAGFYNEQFF
TRBV5-1 CASSSWTGYNEQFF
TRBV9 CASSVGAVNTDTQYF
TRBV9 CASSVEPGEETQYF
TRBV11-2 CASSDSWGVYEQYF
TRBV5-1 CASSQGQLVPEAGEQYF
TRBV6-5 CASCAGGNTEAFF
TRBV7-3 CASSSQVAGANVLTF
TRBV6-5 CASSYLLAINEQFF
TRBV6-1 CASSDARGFAYEQYF
TRBV9 CASSVEPSGSGNEQFF
TRBV5-1 CASSLVGTGEGQPQHF
TRBV7-6 CASSLAWASGSRGNEQFF
TRBV6-5 CASSPRLAGYYEQYF
TRBV28 CASNQQGPRGAFF
TRBV28 CASRGGDASSCEQYF
TRBV2 CASSETGLAGALEQYF
TRBV30 CASTGGETQYF
TRBV6-6 CASSIQGTTGELFF
TRBV18 CASSQLAKNIQYF
TRBV7-2 CASSFGGGSSDTQYF
TRBV5-1 CASSPGVSGEKLFF
TRBV4-1 CASSQGLAVSRSNEQFF
TRBV19 CASRPAVMRHQPQHF
TRBV28 CASSFFGRRVPQHF
TRBV5-4 CASSLVTPDSPLHF
TRBV28 CASKIGGLAENNEQFF
TRBV4-1 CASSQELRNNQPQHF
TRBV5-1 CASSSLPGARSEQYF
TRBV7-2 CASSLVLAGGGGELFF
TRBV6-5 CASSYSTGQETQYF
TRBV2 CASQILHRGEQFF
TRBV20-1 CSASWLDKQYF
TRBV28 CASSLGPQGNTEAFF
TRBV5-4 CASSLGTGNMNTEAFF
TRBV7-9 CASSLGTSAAYEQYF